This record looks at one T cell receptor beta chain sequence and its context. The V and J ends lost 3 bases and 4 bases, in that order; junction bases with no gene match: 5. CDR3 length equals 15 residues. CDR1 and CDR2 from the germline V gene are MGHRA and YSYEKL. In the authors' methods: Nucleated cell counts were estimated from reference gene primer amplification. Sequencing used immunoSEQ multiplex PCR; TCRdb keeps in-frame clones, though not all of them. The V and J calls and clone size come from that table; D and trimming were worked out from the DNA. Among around 75,000 clones listed, roughly 90% were seen once. The sample originates from a study of blood T cell repertoires in COVID-19. For the study at large: Nucleic acid was either cDNA or gDNA, and it came from T cells, B-cell-depleted T cells, or PBMCs.

The material sequenced was peripheral blood. The sequence was obtained from a human donor in a cohort sampled during active COVID-19. The V and J genes are TRBV4-1 and TRBJ2-2; 7 bases line up with TRBD1. The CDR3 protein is CASSHPDRATGELFF. The CDR3 DNA reads TGCGCCAGCAGCCACCCCGACAGGGCCACCGGGGAGCTGTTTTTT.